Described below is a single T cell receptor beta chain sequence and its context. The target antigen is unknown. The entry originates in a study of T cell responses to AZD1222 COVID-19 vaccine. Findings and caveats of the study: CD4 TCRs covered the whole spike, strongest at regions 160-218 and 743-854. Nearly half of spike-specific TCRs reportedly target unmutated variant regions. Just six people given AZD1222 tested seropositive at baseline. None of the repertoires were sampled until the peak T cell response had passed.

The protocol was immunoSEQ multiplex PCR, while the TCRdb copy is restricted to in-frame clones and leaves out a portion. The table has 75,000 to 95,000 clones, roughly 84% seen once. Trimming took 0 bases from V and 4 from J, leaving 4 bases between them. Germline lookup yields CDR1 SGHRS and CDR2 YFSETQ. CDR3 size: 13 residues. The specimen was peripheral blood, collected on day 0 of AZD1222 vaccination. This TCR derives from an adult in good health. The chain combines TRBV5-1 with TRBJ2-2, with D unresolved. CDR3 DNA sequence: TGCGCCAGCAGCTTGGGCCTCACCGGGGAGCTGTTTTTT. It translates to CASSLGLTGELFF. The full variable domain, rest sourced from reference TRBV5-1 and TRBJ2-2, is KAGVTQTPRYLIKTRGQQVTLSCSPISGHRSVSWYQQTPGQGLQFLFEYFSETQRNKGNFPGRFSGRQFSNSRSEMNVSTLELGDSALYLCASSLGLTGELFFGEGSRLTVL.